Listed below are T cell receptor beta chains from one sample, sequenced in a study of OX40 agonist ivuxolimab in advanced cancers. Clones were read by immunoSEQ multiplex PCR, and TCRdb kept only the in-frame ones, dropping some. The data hold tens of thousands of clones, with roughly 90% observed a single time. Sequenced material: CD4+ or CD8+ T cells sorted from blood, taken in a trial of the OX40 agonist ivuxolimab. These TCRs come from an adult with an advanced solid tumor such as melanoma, head and neck, liver or kidney cancer. Each CDR3 is given without its conserved first and last residue. Fields, in order: J gene, D gene, V gene, CDR3 protein. The D gene is left open where the match is weak.

>TRBJ1-2|.|TRBV21-1
SHLVWENGYT
>TRBJ1-1|TRBD1|TRBV6-5
ASSYLGTADTEAF
>TRBJ2-7|TRBD2|TRBV6-5
ASTLAGTYEQY
>TRBJ2-5|.|TRBV18
ASSQDGKETQY
>TRBJ2-2|TRBD1|TRBV11-2
ASSTQGAGELF
>TRBJ2-5|TRBD2|TRBV18
ASSPQLAGGQETQY
>TRBJ2-1|.|TRBV11-3
ASSLRPSTAGHNEQF
>TRBJ2-7|TRBD2|TRBV7-2
ASSLWASGSEAYEQY
>TRBJ2-7|.|TRBV5-3
ASSRRDFLYEQY
>TRBJ2-3|.|TRBV2
ASSEPPAPPDTQY
>TRBJ2-2|.|TRBV7-2
ASSPAGGPTGELF
>TRBJ2-5|.|TRBV9
ASSRRHLRGEETQY
>TRBJ2-1|.|TRBV4-3
ASSQGLELEQF
>TRBJ2-7|.|TRBV4-2
ASSQAGPNKEQY
>TRBJ2-3|TRBD2|TRBV6-5
ASRRLAGGSDTQY
>TRBJ2-7|TRBD1|TRBV27
ASRSPPGQNFFYEQY
>TRBJ1-3|.|TRBV28
ASRHDLGTPLV
>TRBJ2-5|.|TRBV18
ASSPPSGRETQY
>TRBJ1-2|.|TRBV4-1
ASSQGEGGRGYT
>TRBJ2-7|.|TRBV6-1
ASSPLVGASYEQY
>TRBJ1-2|.|TRBV11-2
ASSLRKAGHLKGYT
>TRBJ2-7|.|TRBV7-2
ATGFRYEQY
>TRBJ2-3|.|TRBV5-4
ASSLGTADTQY
>TRBJ2-1|TRBD2|TRBV25-1
ASSGAGAENEQF
>TRBJ1-2|.|TRBV7-2
ASSQGGRVYGYT
>TRBJ1-2|.|TRBV5-4
ASSLAGSYGYT
>TRBJ2-1|.|TRBV11-3
ASSLVSKNEQF
>TRBJ2-7|TRBD2|TRBV18
ASSQRLAGPSSYEQY
>TRBJ2-5|.|TRBV11-2
ASSPRNRGLGETQY
>TRBJ1-2|.|TRBV19
ASSSGRGNYGYT
>TRBJ1-6|TRBD1|TRBV9
ASSAETGVNSPLH
>TRBJ2-1|TRBD2|TRBV7-2
ASSTGLAGSGEQF
>TRBJ2-3|TRBD2|TRBV5-1
ASSLGGSGGSDTQY
>TRBJ1-4|.|TRBV18
ASSAVGLEKLF
>TRBJ2-1|TRBD1|TRBV14
ASSPGGRGRRNEQF
>TRBJ2-7|TRBD2|TRBV19
ASSRGLAGDEQY
>TRBJ1-2|.|TRBV9
ASSPRTAIGYGYT
>TRBJ2-5|.|TRBV4-3
ASSQDYSRMETQY
>TRBJ2-1|.|TRBV6-6
ASRHQKGGSYNEQF
>TRBJ2-1|.|TRBV5-1
ASSSDGSYNEQF
>TRBJ1-2|TRBD1|TRBV28
ASSSGQGTSGYT
>TRBJ1-5|.|TRBV6-1
ASRDRNQPQH
>TRBJ2-5|TRBD1|TRBV7-2
ASSESLVRGQETQY
>TRBJ2-2|.|TRBV28
ASCNKQHRGAV
>TRBJ2-5|TRBD2|TRBV27
ASSFVRKTSGSQTQY